This T cell receptor (beta chain) originates from a study of T cells in localized non-small cell lung cancer. Study-wide points: Clonality peaked in uninvolved adjacent lung rather than tumor.

As concerns this clone: No antigen is known for it.

CDR3 length equals 15 residues. Germline V lookup: CDR1 SGHNT, CDR2 YENEEA. V dropped 2 bases and J dropped 0 bases, with 7 bases sitting between them. This table comes from immunoSEQ multiplex PCR, and its TCRdb copy is limited to in-frame clones, with some not included. The sample lists nearly 2,500 clones, 35% to 45% occurring once. The sample here was lymph node tissue, taken before any cancer treatment. The chain couples TRBV11-3 to TRBJ1-4; no definite D call. This clonotype originated in a male donor aged 60 or over with stage II squamous cell lung carcinoma. CDR3 region: CASSLLPATNEKLFF. The CDR3 DNA reads as TGTGCCAGCAGCTTATTGCCGGCAACTAATGAAAAACTGTTTTTT.